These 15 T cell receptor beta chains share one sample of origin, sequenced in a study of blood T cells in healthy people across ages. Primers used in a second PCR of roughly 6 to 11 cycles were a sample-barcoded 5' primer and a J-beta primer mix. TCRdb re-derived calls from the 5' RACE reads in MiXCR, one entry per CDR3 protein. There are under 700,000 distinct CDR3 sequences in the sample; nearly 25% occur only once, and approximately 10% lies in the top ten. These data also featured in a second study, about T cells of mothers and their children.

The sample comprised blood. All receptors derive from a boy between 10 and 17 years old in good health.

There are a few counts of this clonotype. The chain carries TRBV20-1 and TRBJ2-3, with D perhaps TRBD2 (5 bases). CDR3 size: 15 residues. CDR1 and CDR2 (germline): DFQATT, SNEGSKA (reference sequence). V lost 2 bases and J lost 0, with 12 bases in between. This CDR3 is CSARLQRISTDTQYF. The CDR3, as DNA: TGCAGTGCTAGATTGCAGCGGATTAGCACAGATACGCAGTATTTT.

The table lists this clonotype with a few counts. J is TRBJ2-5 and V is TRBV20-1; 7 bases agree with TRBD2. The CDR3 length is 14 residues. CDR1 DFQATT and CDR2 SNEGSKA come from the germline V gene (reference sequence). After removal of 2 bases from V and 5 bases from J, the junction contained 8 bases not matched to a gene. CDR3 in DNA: TGCAGTGCTAGAAGGGCTAGCGGTGAGGAGACCCAGTACTTC. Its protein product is CSARRASGEETQYF.

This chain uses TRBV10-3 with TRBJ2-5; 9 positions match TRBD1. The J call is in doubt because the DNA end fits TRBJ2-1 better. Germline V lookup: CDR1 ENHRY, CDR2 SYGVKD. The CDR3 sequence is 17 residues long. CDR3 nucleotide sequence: TGTGCCATCAGAGAGCCACAGGGGGCAGGGGGTTCTAATGAGCAGTTCTTC. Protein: CAIREPQGAGGSNEQFF.

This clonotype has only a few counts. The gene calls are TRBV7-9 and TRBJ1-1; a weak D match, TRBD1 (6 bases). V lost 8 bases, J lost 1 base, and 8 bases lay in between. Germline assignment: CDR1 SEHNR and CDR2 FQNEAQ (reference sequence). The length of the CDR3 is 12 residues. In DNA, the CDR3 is TGTGCCAGCCAACAGGGGAACACTGAAGCTTTCTTT. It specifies CASQQGNTEAFF.

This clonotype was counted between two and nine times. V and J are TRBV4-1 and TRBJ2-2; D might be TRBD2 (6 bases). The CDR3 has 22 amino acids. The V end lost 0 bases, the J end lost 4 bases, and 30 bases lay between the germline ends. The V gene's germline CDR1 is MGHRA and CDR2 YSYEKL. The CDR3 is CASSQDPQGPSLRAGATGELFF. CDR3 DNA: TGCGCCAGCAGCCAAGATCCCCAGGGCCCTTCTCTAAGAGCGGGCGCCACCGGGGAGCTGTTTTTT.

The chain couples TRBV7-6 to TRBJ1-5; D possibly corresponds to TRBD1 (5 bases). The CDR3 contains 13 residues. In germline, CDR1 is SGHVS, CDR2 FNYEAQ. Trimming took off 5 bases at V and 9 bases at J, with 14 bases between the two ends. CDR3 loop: CASSLHSGRPQHF. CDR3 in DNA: TGTGCCAGCAGCCTCCATTCGGGGCGGCCCCAGCATTTT.

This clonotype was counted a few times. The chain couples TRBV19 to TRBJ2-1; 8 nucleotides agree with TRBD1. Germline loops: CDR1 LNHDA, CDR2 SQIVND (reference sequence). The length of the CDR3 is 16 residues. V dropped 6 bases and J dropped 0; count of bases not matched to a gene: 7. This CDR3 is CASRKGQASSYNEQFF. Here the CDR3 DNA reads TGTGCCAGTAGGAAGGGACAGGCAAGCTCCTACAATGAGCAGTTCTTC.

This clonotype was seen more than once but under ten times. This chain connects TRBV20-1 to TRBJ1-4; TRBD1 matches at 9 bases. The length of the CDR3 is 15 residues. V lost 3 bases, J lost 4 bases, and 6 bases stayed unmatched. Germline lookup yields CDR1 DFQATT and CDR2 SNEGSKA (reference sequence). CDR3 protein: CSASRKGQGNEKLFF. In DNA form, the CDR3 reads TGCAGTGCTAGTCGAAAGGGACAGGGTAATGAAAAACTGTTTTTT.

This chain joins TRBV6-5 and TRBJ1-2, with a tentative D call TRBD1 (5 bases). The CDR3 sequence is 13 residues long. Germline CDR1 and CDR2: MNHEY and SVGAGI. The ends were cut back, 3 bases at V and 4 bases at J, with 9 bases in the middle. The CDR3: CASSYGGIYGYTF. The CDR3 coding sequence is TGTGCCAGCAGTTATGGGGGGATCTATGGCTACACCTTC.

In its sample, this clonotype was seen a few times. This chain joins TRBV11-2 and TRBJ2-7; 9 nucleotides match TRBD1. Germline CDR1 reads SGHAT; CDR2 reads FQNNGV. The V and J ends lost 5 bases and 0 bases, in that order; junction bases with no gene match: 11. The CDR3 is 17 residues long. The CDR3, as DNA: TGTGCCAGCAGCCTAACTCAGGGGACAGGGACCTCCTACGAGCAGTACTTC. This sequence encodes CASSLTQGTGTSYEQYF.

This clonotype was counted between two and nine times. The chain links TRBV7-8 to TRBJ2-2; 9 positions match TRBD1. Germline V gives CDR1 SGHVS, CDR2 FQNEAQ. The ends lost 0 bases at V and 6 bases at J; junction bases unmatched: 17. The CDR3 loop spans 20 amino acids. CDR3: CASSLAPVFATGGLAGELFF. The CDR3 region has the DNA TGTGCCAGCAGCTTAGCTCCGGTTTTTGCCACAGGGGGCCTGGCCGGGGAGCTGTTTTTT.

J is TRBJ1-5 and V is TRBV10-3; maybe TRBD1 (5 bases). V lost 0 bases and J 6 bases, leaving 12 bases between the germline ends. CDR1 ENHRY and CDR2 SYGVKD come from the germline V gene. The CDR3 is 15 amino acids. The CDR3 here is CAISESGGTLQPQHF. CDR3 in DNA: TGTGCCATCAGTGAGTCGGGGGGAACTCTTCAGCCCCAGCATTTT.

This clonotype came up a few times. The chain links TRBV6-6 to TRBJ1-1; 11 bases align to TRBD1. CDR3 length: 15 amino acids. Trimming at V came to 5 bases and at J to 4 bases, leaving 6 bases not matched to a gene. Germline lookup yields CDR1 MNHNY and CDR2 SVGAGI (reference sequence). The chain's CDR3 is CASSGRDRGGTEAFF. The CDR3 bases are TGTGCCAGCAGTGGGAGGGACAGGGGGGGCACTGAAGCTTTCTTT.

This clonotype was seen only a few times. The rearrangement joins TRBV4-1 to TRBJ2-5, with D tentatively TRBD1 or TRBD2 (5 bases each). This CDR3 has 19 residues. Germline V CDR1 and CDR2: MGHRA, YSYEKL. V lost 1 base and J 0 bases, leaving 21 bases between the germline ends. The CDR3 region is CASSQVGTSLEAYQETQYF. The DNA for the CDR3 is TGCGCCAGCAGCCAAGTTGGGACCTCACTGGAGGCGTACCAAGAGACCCAGTACTTC.

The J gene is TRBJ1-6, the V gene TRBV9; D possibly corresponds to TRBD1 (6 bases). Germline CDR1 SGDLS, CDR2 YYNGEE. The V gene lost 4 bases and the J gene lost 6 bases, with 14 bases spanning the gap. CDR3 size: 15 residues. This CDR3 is CASSLRDIRNSPLHF. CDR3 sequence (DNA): TGTGCCAGCAGCTTAAGGGACATTCGTAATTCACCCCTCCACTTT.